The next 29 T cell receptor beta chains were all read from a single sample in a study of PD-1 blockade in classical Hodgkin lymphoma. Each of the patients experienced relapse following autologous stem cell transplantation, and their brentuximab vedotin exposure differed. TCRdb's copy holds only in-frame clones and misses some; the assay was immunoSEQ multiplex PCR. The data hold approximately 160,000 clones, with nearly 80% observed a single time. The sample was peripheral blood mononuclear cells (PBMCs), taken before the second cycle of nivolumab. Receptors were obtained from a human donor with classical Hodgkin lymphoma.

The chain has TRBV4-1 and TRBJ1-1; D is unresolved. The CDR3 length is 19 residues. Per germline, CDR1 MGHRA and CDR2 YSYEKL. V was clipped by 2 bases and J by 1 base, with 23 bases between them. Here the CDR3 DNA reads TGCGCCAGCAGCCAACCCACGACCGAGGTTTATGTGTGGAACACTGAAGCTTTCTTT. Translating gives CASSQPTTEVYVWNTEAFF.

The rearrangement links TRBV7-9 to TRBJ1-3; no reliable D call. Germline lookup yields CDR1 SEHNR and CDR2 FQNEAQ (reference sequence). This CDR3 spans 12 amino acids. The germline V and J ends were trimmed by 1 base and 9 bases, with 7 bases remaining between them. In nucleotides, the CDR3 is TGTGCCAGCAGCTTAGTCTCCAGCACCATATATTTT. Translating it yields CASSLVSSTIYF.

V and J are TRBV29-1 and TRBJ2-7; TRBD1 agrees at 7 bases. The CDR3 is made up of 14 amino acids. With V trimmed by 6 bases and J by 1 base, 9 bases remained unmatched. Germline values: CDR1 SQVTM, CDR2 ANQGSEA. The CDR3 protein is CSVNERGPSYEQYF. In nucleotides, the CDR3 is TGCAGCGTCAATGAAAGGGGGCCTTCCTACGAGCAGTACTTC.

A word on this clone: Other DNA sequences in this specimen translate into the identical CDR3. The CDR3 reads CASSLEAGYGYTF. CDR3 coding DNA: TGCGCCAGCAGCTTGGAGGCGGGCTATGGCTACACCTTC. V is TRBV5-1 and J is TRBJ1-2; D is undetermined. The CDR3 contains 13 residues. The germline V gene encodes CDR1 SGHRS and CDR2 YFSETQ. V lost 0 bases, J lost 4 bases, and 7 bases lay in between.

J is TRBJ1-3 and V is TRBV6-1; TRBD1 matches 7 bases. Germline loops: CDR1 MNHNS, CDR2 SASEGT. The CDR3 sequence is 13 residues long. The ends lost 6 bases at V and 4 bases at J; junction bases unmatched: 3. This CDR3 is CASRQGSGNTIYF. DNA for the CDR3: TGTGCCAGCAGACAGGGGAGCGGAAACACCATATATTTT.

The V gene is TRBV6-5, the J gene TRBJ1-1, with a tentative D call TRBD1 (5 bases). Germline V lookup: CDR1 MNHEY, CDR2 SVGAGI. The V end was cut by 7 bases, the J end by 6 bases, with 15 bases between. The CDR3 runs to 13 residues. CDR3 in DNA: TGTGCCAGCATGGGGGGGGTGGTCGCTGAAGCTTTCTTT. This translates into CASMGGVVAEAFF.

The gene calls are TRBV5-1 and TRBJ2-3; 11 positions agree with TRBD2. Germline CDR1 reads SGHRS; CDR2 reads YFSETQ. The trim removed 4 bases at V and 4 bases at J, leaving 14 bases unmatched. This CDR3 has 18 residues. DNA for the CDR3: TGCGCCAGCAGCAGATCTAGCGGGGGGACTATCTTGCCAGATACGCAGTATTTT. Encoded protein: CASSRSSGGTILPDTQYF.

The chain is built from TRBV19 and TRBJ2-3, with TRBD2 matching over 8 bases. Germline V gene lookup returns CDR1 LNHDA and CDR2 SQIVND (reference sequence). The CDR3 is 16 amino acids. Losses at the gene ends were 0 bases for V and 1 base for J; bases not matched to a gene: 3. CDR3 loop: CASSIDREGGTDTQYF. The CDR3 nucleotides read TGTGCCAGTAGTATAGATCGGGAGGGGGGCACAGATACGCAGTATTTT.

The V gene is TRBV19, the J gene TRBJ2-1; a weak D match, TRBD1 (6 bases). The germline V gene encodes CDR1 LNHDA and CDR2 SQIVND (reference sequence). Trimming pared 3 bases from V and 2 bases from J, leaving 14 bases between. The CDR3 runs to 16 residues. Here the CDR3 DNA reads TGTGCCAGTAGTATGTATGGCAGGGGAGCCTACAATGAGCAGTTCTTC. It is translated as CASSMYGRGAYNEQFF.

This clone has a single count. The V and J genes are TRBV18 and TRBJ2-3; 9 nucleotides align to TRBD1. Trimming took 5 bases from V and 0 from J; bases not matched to a gene: 3. The CDR3 consists of 15 residues. Per the germline V gene, CDR1 is KGHSH and CDR2 is LQKENI. The chain's CDR3 is CASSVGQGSTDTQYF. In DNA form, the CDR3 reads TGTGCCAGCTCAGTTGGACAGGGGAGCACAGATACGCAGTATTTT.

This chain links TRBV6-6 with TRBJ1-2, with D possibly matching TRBD1 (6 bases). V was cut by 0 bases and J by 4 bases, with 9 bases left in between. Germline V gene data show CDR1 as MNHNY and CDR2 as SVGAGI (reference sequence). The CDR3 runs 14 residues. Here the CDR3 DNA reads TGTGCCAGCAGTTACTCTGCGGGGGCCTATGGCTACACCTTC. Protein sequence: CASSYSAGAYGYTF.

The J gene is TRBJ2-3, the V gene TRBV29-1; no reliable D call. V lost 4 bases and J 4 bases, leaving 9 bases between the germline ends. Germline CDR1 and CDR2: SQVTM and ANQGSEA. The CDR3 consists of 12 residues. The chain's CDR3 is CSVGGQPDTQYF. CDR3 DNA sequence: TGCAGCGTTGGTGGCCAGCCAGATACGCAGTATTTT.

The chain is built from TRBV19 and TRBJ2-6, with TRBD1 matching over 8 bases. CDR3 length: 16 amino acids. Germline V lookup: CDR1 LNHDA, CDR2 SQIVND (reference sequence). The trim removed 5 bases at V and 1 base at J, leaving 4 bases unmatched. Here the CDR3 reads CASSLDRGSGANVLTF. The CDR3 coding sequence is TGTGCCAGTAGTCTCGACAGGGGATCTGGGGCCAACGTCCTGACTTTC.

This clone was detected a few times. The rearrangement uses TRBV9 and TRBJ2-3; D is unresolved. In germline, CDR1 is SGDLS, CDR2 YYNGEE. This CDR3 region has 16 residues. Trimming took off 0 bases at V and 0 bases at J, with 11 bases between the two ends. The CDR3 is CASSVVLSASTDTQYF. The CDR3 nucleotides read TGTGCCAGCAGCGTAGTCCTTAGTGCCAGCACAGATACGCAGTATTTT.

The rearrangement joins TRBV6-5 to TRBJ1-6, with no clear D. V gave up 0 bases and J gave up 4 bases, with 7 bases separating them. Germline CDR1 MNHEY, CDR2 SVGAGI. This CDR3 comprises 15 residues. The CDR3 loop is CASSYSSLYNSPLHF. The CDR3 DNA reads as TGTGCCAGCAGTTACTCGTCGTTGTATAATTCACCCCTCCACTTT.

The chain links TRBV9 to TRBJ1-1, with TRBD1 identical over 8 bases. Germline V gene sequence: CDR1 SGDLS, CDR2 YYNGEE. There are 15 residues in the CDR3. The J segment lost 3 bases and the V segment lost 3 bases, leaving 7 bases of the junction unmatched. The CDR3: CASSEHQGADTEAFF. In nucleotides, the CDR3 is TGTGCCAGCAGCGAACACCAGGGGGCTGACACTGAAGCTTTCTTT. The full variable domain, its missing parts supplied by reference TRBV9 and TRBJ1-1, is DSGVTQTPKHLITATGQRVTLRCSPRSGDLSVYWYQQSLDQGLQFLIQYYNGEERAKGNILERFSAQQFPDLHSELNLSSLELGDSALYFCASSEHQGADTEAFFGQGTRLTVV.

This clone has only one observation. This chain uses TRBV18 with TRBJ1-2; D possibly corresponds to TRBD1 (6 bases). The germline V gene has CDR1 KGHSH and CDR2 LQKENI. CDR3 length equals 13 residues. Trimming stripped 1 base from V and 3 bases from J, with 6 bases between. CDR3: CASSPQGDYGYTF. CDR3 nucleotides: TGTGCCAGCTCACCACAGGGGGACTATGGCTACACCTTC.

This clone was recorded a few times. V is TRBV4-2 and J is TRBJ1-5, with TRBD1 as a possible D gene (6 bases). The V gene's germline CDR1 is LGHNA and CDR2 YNFKEQ. The length of the CDR3 is 15 residues. Trimming pared 4 bases from V and 3 bases from J, leaving 13 bases between. The CDR3 spells CASSRGGGNNQPQHF. CDR3 nucleotide sequence: TGTGCCAGCAGCCGGGGTGGGGGCAACAATCAGCCCCAGCATTTT.

This clone was seen only once. The J gene is TRBJ2-7, the V gene TRBV2; 7 nucleotides line up with TRBD1. Germline lookup yields CDR1 SNHLY and CDR2 FYNNEI. With 7 bases clipped from V and 5 bases from J, the junction kept 11 bases outside the gene matches. This CDR3 is built from 14 residues. The CDR3 reads CASTFYRGRNEQYF. As DNA, the CDR3 is TGTGCCAGCACCTTCTACAGGGGCAGGAACGAGCAGTACTTC.

The J gene is TRBJ2-1, the V gene TRBV5-1, with D unresolved. CDR3 length: 15 residues. V dropped 0 bases and J dropped 7 bases, with 14 bases sitting between them. Per germline, CDR1 SGHRS and CDR2 YFSETQ. The DNA for the CDR3 is TGCGCCAGCAGCTTGGGGATCCGCCTCGAGAATGAGCAGTTCTTC. Residues: CASSLGIRLENEQFF. The entire variable domain, with the rest obtained from reference TRBV5-1 and TRBJ2-1, is as follows: KAGVTQTPRYLIKTRGQQVTLSCSPISGHRSVSWYQQTPGQGLQFLFEYFSETQRNKGNFPGRFSGRQFSNSRSEMNVSTLELGDSALYLCASSLGIRLENEQFFGPGTRLTVL.

This chain uses TRBV28 with TRBJ2-2; 7 bases map to TRBD2. There are 17 residues in the CDR3. The V and J ends lost 2 bases and 7 bases, in that order; junction bases with no gene match: 13. CDR1 and CDR2 from the germline V gene are MDHEN and SYDVKM. The CDR3 bases are TGTGCCAGCAGTTTAAGTGTTGGGCTAGCGGACGGCGGGGAGCTGTTTTTT. This encodes CASSLSVGLADGGELFF. Variable domain in full (rest from reference TRBV28 and TRBJ2-2): DVKVTQSSRYLVKRTGEKVFLECVQDMDHENMFWYRQDPGLGLRLIYFSYDVKMKEKGDIPEGYSVSREKKERFSLILESASTNQTSMYLCASSLSVGLADGGELFFGEGSRLTVL.

This CDR3 is CASSPLATTSYNEQFF. As DNA, the CDR3 is TGTGCCAGCAGCCCTCTCGCTACTACTTCCTACAATGAGCAGTTCTTC. The V call is TRBV5-5, the J call TRBJ2-1, with unresolved D. Germline V lookup: CDR1 SGHKS, CDR2 YYEKEE (reference sequence). The germline V and J ends were trimmed by 4 bases and 1 base, with 15 bases remaining between them. The CDR3 sequence is 16 residues long.

Only one count was recorded for this clone. CDR3 in DNA: TGTGCCAGCAGTCCCCATAGCACCGGGGAGCTGTTTTTT. Translation gives CASSPHSTGELFF. The gene calls are TRBV27 and TRBJ2-2, with no clear D. V lost 5 bases to trimming and J lost 4 bases, with 8 bases between them. This CDR3 spans 13 amino acids. The germline gives CDR1 MNHEY, CDR2 SMNVEV (reference sequence).

The chain uses TRBV10-3 and TRBJ1-2; D unclear. V dropped 1 base and J dropped 6 bases, with 9 bases sitting between them. The length of the CDR3 is 13 residues. The germline V gene encodes CDR1 ENHRY and CDR2 SYGVKD. CDR3 residues: CAISEFRDDGYTF. The DNA of the CDR3 is TGTGCCATCAGTGAGTTTAGGGATGATGGCTACACCTTC.

The chain is built from TRBV6-6 and TRBJ1-2; 7 bases agree with TRBD1. V shed 6 bases, J shed 7 bases, and the junction held 11 bases outside the gene matches. The CDR3 runs 14 residues. The germline CDR1 and CDR2 sequences are MNHNY and SVGAGI (reference sequence). The chain's CDR3 is CASSQGGKGRGYTF. In DNA, the CDR3 is TGTGCCAGCAGCCAAGGGGGCAAGGGACGTGGCTACACCTTC.

The chain has TRBV19 and TRBJ1-2; TRBD1 might be the D (6 bases). The CDR3 length is 18 residues. The ends were cut back, 3 bases at V and 1 base at J, with 21 bases in the middle. CDR1 LNHDA and CDR2 SQIVND come from the germline V gene (reference sequence). CDR3: CASSMSRRGRAINYGYTF. The CDR3 region has the DNA TGTGCCAGTAGTATGAGCCGGCGGGGGCGGGCAATTAACTATGGCTACACCTTC. Full variable domain (missing parts from reference TRBV19 and TRBJ1-2): DGGITQSPKYLFRKEGQNVTLSCEQNLNHDAMYWYRQDPGQGLRLIYYSQIVNDFQKGDIAEGYSVSREKKESFPLTVTSAQKNPTAFYLCASSMSRRGRAINYGYTFGSGTRLTVV.

This clone came up a few times. The chain is built from TRBV4-2 and TRBJ2-2; possibly TRBD1 for D (6 bases). This CDR3 has 15 amino acids. The V gene's germline CDR1 is LGHNA and CDR2 YNFKEQ. The V end lost 0 bases, the J end lost 1 base, and 6 bases lay between the germline ends. The DNA for the CDR3 is TGTGCCAGCAGCCAAGAGGGACAGAACACCGGGGAGCTGTTTTTT. The encoded protein is CASSQEGQNTGELFF.

The chain employs TRBV10-3 and TRBJ2-1, with D possibly TRBD2 on 6 matching bases. V was trimmed by 0 bases and J by 8 bases, leaving 11 bases between them. Germline CDR1 is ENHRY and CDR2 is SYGVKD. This CDR3 is built from 14 residues. CDR3 sequence reads: CAISESGRDYEQFF. The DNA of the CDR3 is TGTGCCATCAGTGAGTCGGGCAGGGACTATGAGCAGTTCTTC.

V and J are TRBV5-1 and TRBJ2-2, with D perhaps TRBD1 or TRBD2 (5 bases each). Germline V gene lookup returns CDR1 SGHRS and CDR2 YFSETQ. Trimming took off 0 bases at V and 6 bases at J, with 9 bases between the two ends. The CDR3 spans 14 residues. The CDR3 loop is CASSLAGDAGELFF. CDR3 DNA sequence: TGCGCCAGCAGCTTGGCTGGGGACGCCGGGGAGCTGTTTTTT.